These T cell receptor beta chains were read from a single sample in a study of cytomegalovirus exposure and HLA in healthy donors. TCRdb keeps only in-frame clones here, not all; method: immunoSEQ multiplex PCR. The sample shows about 140,000 clones, roughly 73% of them seen only once. The sequenced material came from PBMCs. These receptors were collected from a female donor in good health and CMV-seronegative. Both conserved end residues are part of each CDR3. The D gene is left open where the match is weak. The listing skips clone size in some rows; elsewhere it reads once, few, many or a size class.

V gene: TRBV27; clone size: .; D gene: .; J gene: TRBJ2-1; CDR3 DNA: TGTGCCAGCAGCTCACCCCCCGACTTAGAGCAGTTCTTC; CDR3 protein: CASSSPPDLEQFF
V gene: TRBV5-4; clone size: .; D gene: .; J gene: TRBJ1-1; CDR3 DNA: TGTGCCAGCAGTCGGGGGGGGGAAGTCGGGAACACTGAAGCTTTCTTT; CDR3 protein: CASSRGGEVGNTEAFF
V gene: TRBV19; clone size: once; D gene: .; J gene: TRBJ1-1; CDR3 DNA: TGTGCCAGTACCGGGACACCGAACACTGAAGCTTTCTTT; CDR3 protein: CASTGTPNTEAFF
V gene: TRBV28; clone size: .; D gene: .; J gene: TRBJ1-2; CDR3 DNA: TGTGCCAGCAGTTTGTCCACAACATCCTATGGCTACACCTTC; CDR3 protein: CASSLSTTSYGYTF
V gene: TRBV5-4; clone size: few; D gene: TRBD1; J gene: TRBJ1-1; CDR3 DNA: TGTGCCAGCAACAATCCGGGACAGGGAAGAGGTGGCACTGAAGCTTTCTTT; CDR3 protein: CASNNPGQGRGGTEAFF
V gene: TRBV7-8; clone size: .; D gene: TRBD1; J gene: TRBJ2-1; CDR3 DNA: TGTGCCAGCAGCGCTAGCCGGGACAGGGGATCCTACAATGAGCAGTTCTTC; CDR3 protein: CASSASRDRGSYNEQFF
V gene: TRBV29-1; clone size: .; D gene: .; J gene: TRBJ2-2; CDR3 DNA: TGCAGCGTTGAATCTGGGAGCAACACCGGGGAGCTGTTTTTT; CDR3 protein: CSVESGSNTGELFF
V gene: TRBV4-2; clone size: .; D gene: .; J gene: TRBJ2-7; CDR3 DNA: TGTGCCAGCAGCCAACGGGACAACTCCTACGAGCAGTACTTC; CDR3 protein: CASSQRDNSYEQYF
V gene: TRBV10-3; clone size: .; D gene: .; J gene: TRBJ1-4; CDR3 DNA: TGTGCCATCAGTGATGGTCAGGGGTATGAAAAACTGTTTTTT; CDR3 protein: CAISDGQGYEKLFF
V gene: TRBV2; clone size: .; D gene: TRBD2; J gene: TRBJ2-2; CDR3 DNA: TGTGCCAGCAGCGTACTAGCGGGATCCACCGGGGAGCTGTTTTTT; CDR3 protein: CASSVLAGSTGELFF
V gene: TRBV6-4; clone size: .; D gene: TRBD1; J gene: TRBJ2-1; CDR3 DNA: TGTGCCAGCTCAGCCAGGGGGCAGGATGAGCAGTTCTTC; CDR3 protein: CASSARGQDEQFF
V gene: TRBV28; clone size: .; D gene: .; J gene: TRBJ2-1; CDR3 DNA: TGTGCCAGCAGCTCTATTGGCCCTATGGGAGGCCCCTACAATGAGCAGTTCTTC; CDR3 protein: CASSSIGPMGGPYNEQFF
V gene: TRBV6-6; clone size: few; D gene: .; J gene: TRBJ1-1; CDR3 DNA: TGTGCCAGCATATCGAGGGTGTCTGGCACTGAAGCTTTCTTT; CDR3 protein: CASISRVSGTEAFF
V gene: TRBV7-3; clone size: .; D gene: TRBD1; J gene: TRBJ2-7; CDR3 DNA: TGTGCCAGCAGCCCAGACAGGGGGTACGAGCAGTACTTC; CDR3 protein: CASSPDRGYEQYF
V gene: TRBV5-1; clone size: .; D gene: TRBD2; J gene: TRBJ2-1; CDR3 DNA: TGCGCCAGCAGGTTGCTAGCGGGAGGCAATTACAATGAGCAGTTCTTC; CDR3 protein: CASRLLAGGNYNEQFF
V gene: TRBV4-2; clone size: .; D gene: .; J gene: TRBJ1-1; CDR3 DNA: TGTGCCAGCAGCCAAGGAACAGGGAAGGACACTGAAGCTTTCTTT; CDR3 protein: CASSQGTGKDTEAFF
V gene: TRBV5-6; clone size: .; D gene: .; J gene: TRBJ1-4; CDR3 DNA: TGTGCCAGCAGCCGGGGTAGAAGGGAAAAACTGTTTTTT; CDR3 protein: CASSRGRREKLFF
V gene: TRBV11-1; clone size: .; D gene: TRBD2; J gene: TRBJ2-3; CDR3 DNA: TGTGCCAGCAGCTTCGCGGGAGCGGGCACAGATACGCAGTATTTT; CDR3 protein: CASSFAGAGTDTQYF
V gene: TRBV27; clone size: .; D gene: TRBD1; J gene: TRBJ1-1; CDR3 DNA: TGTGCCAGCAGTTTGGACAGGCGGTACACTGAAGCTTTCTTT; CDR3 protein: CASSLDRRYTEAFF
V gene: TRBV28; clone size: .; D gene: TRBD2; J gene: TRBJ2-1; CDR3 DNA: TGTGCCAGCAGTGTTCTAGCGGCTAGCTACAATGAGCAGTTCTTC; CDR3 protein: CASSVLAASYNEQFF
V gene: TRBV7-9; clone size: few; D gene: TRBD1; J gene: TRBJ1-5; CDR3 DNA: TGTGCCAGCAGCCAAGGGGGCTATAGCAATCAGCCCCAGCATTTT; CDR3 protein: CASSQGGYSNQPQHF
V gene: TRBV6-6; clone size: .; D gene: .; J gene: TRBJ2-3; CDR3 DNA: TGTGCCAGCAGTTACTCGGACAACACAGATACGCAGTATTTT; CDR3 protein: CASSYSDNTDTQYF
V gene: TRBV7-2; clone size: .; D gene: TRBD1; J gene: TRBJ2-7; CDR3 DNA: TGTGCCAGCAGCTTGGTTTCCGGGACAGGGAACGAGCAGTACTTC; CDR3 protein: CASSLVSGTGNEQYF
V gene: TRBV11-1; clone size: .; D gene: .; J gene: TRBJ1-1; CDR3 DNA: TGTGCCAGCAGCTTCGGGGAGAACACTGAAGCTTTCTTT; CDR3 protein: CASSFGENTEAFF
V gene: TRBV6-1; clone size: .; D gene: .; J gene: TRBJ1-1; CDR3 DNA: TGTGCCAGCAGCCGGAGCGGGGACACTGAAGCTTTCTTT; CDR3 protein: CASSRSGDTEAFF
V gene: TRBV9; clone size: .; D gene: TRBD1; J gene: TRBJ2-5; CDR3 DNA: TGTGCCAGCGGCTCCCCGGGACAGGGGCGCCAGGAGACCCAGTACTTC; CDR3 protein: CASGSPGQGRQETQYF
V gene: TRBV18; clone size: few; D gene: TRBD1; J gene: TRBJ2-7; CDR3 DNA: TGTGCCAGCTCACCACGTGTCGCGGGGACAGGGGGGAACGAGCAGTACTTC; CDR3 protein: CASSPRVAGTGGNEQYF
V gene: TRBV7-9; clone size: .; D gene: .; J gene: TRBJ2-3; CDR3 DNA: TGTGCCAGCAGCTTAGCGCGGCCTGGAGCAGATACGCAGTATTTT; CDR3 protein: CASSLARPGADTQYF
V gene: TRBV9; clone size: .; D gene: .; J gene: TRBJ2-3; CDR3 DNA: TGTGCCAGCAGCGTAGGGGGGGGCCCAGATACGCAGTATTTT; CDR3 protein: CASSVGGGPDTQYF
V gene: TRBV7-9; clone size: .; D gene: TRBD2; J gene: TRBJ2-1; CDR3 DNA: TGTGCCAGCAGCCCGACTAGCGGGAGGTTCCGTTCCTACAATGAGCAGTTCTTC; CDR3 protein: CASSPTSGRFRSYNEQFF
V gene: TRBV5-4; clone size: .; D gene: .; J gene: TRBJ2-3; CDR3 DNA: TGTGCCAGCAGCCGGGACTCCAGCCCGGCAGCAGATACGCAGTATTTT; CDR3 protein: CASSRDSSPAADTQYF
V gene: TRBV4-2; clone size: .; D gene: TRBD2; J gene: TRBJ2-7; CDR3 DNA: TGTGCCAGCACGGGGGGATCGAACCCCTACGAGCAGTACTTC; CDR3 protein: CASTGGSNPYEQYF
V gene: TRBV28; clone size: .; D gene: TRBD1; J gene: TRBJ1-5; CDR3 DNA: TGTGCCAGCAGCCCCGGGACAGGCCGCAATCAGCCCCAGCATTTT; CDR3 protein: CASSPGTGRNQPQHF
V gene: TRBV18; clone size: .; D gene: .; J gene: TRBJ1-1; CDR3 DNA: TGTGCCAGCTCACCACCCACCAGGGGAAACACTGAAGCTTTCTTT; CDR3 protein: CASSPPTRGNTEAFF
V gene: TRBV5-1; clone size: .; D gene: TRBD1; J gene: TRBJ2-7; CDR3 DNA: TGCGCCAGCAGCAGCTTCCGGGACAGGGATGGCTCCTACGAGCAGTACTTC; CDR3 protein: CASSSFRDRDGSYEQYF
V gene: TRBV10-3; clone size: .; D gene: TRBD1; J gene: TRBJ1-6; CDR3 DNA: TGTGCCATCAGTGAGGGGGACAGGATCGTTGATTCACCCCTCCACTTT; CDR3 protein: CAISEGDRIVDSPLHF
V gene: TRBV11-2; clone size: .; D gene: TRBD1; J gene: TRBJ1-1; CDR3 DNA: TGTGCCAGCAGCTCAATCGGAGGGACAGATGTGGCTTTCTTT; CDR3 protein: CASSSIGGTDVAFF
V gene: TRBV5-1; clone size: few; D gene: .; J gene: TRBJ1-1; CDR3 DNA: TGCGCCAGCAGCTACACGACAGGCGGGTTT; CDR3 protein: CASSYTTGGF
V gene: TRBV4-1; clone size: few; D gene: .; J gene: TRBJ2-7; CDR3 DNA: TGCGCCAGCAGCCAAGCATTGGGGGCTAACGAGCAGTACTTC; CDR3 protein: CASSQALGANEQYF
V gene: TRBV6-6; clone size: few; D gene: .; J gene: TRBJ1-1; CDR3 DNA: TGTGCCAGCAGTTACGGTGAGGGCATGAACACTGAAGCTTTCTTT; CDR3 protein: CASSYGEGMNTEAFF
V gene: TRBV5-3; clone size: .; D gene: TRBD1; J gene: TRBJ1-5; CDR3 DNA: TGTGCCAGAAGCAAGCGACAGGGGGCTTTTCAGCTCCAGCATTTT; CDR3 protein: CARSKRQGAFQLQHF
V gene: TRBV6-5; clone size: .; D gene: .; J gene: TRBJ2-7; CDR3 DNA: TGTGCCAGCAGTTACGGGTTGACAGCCTACGAGCAGTACTTC; CDR3 protein: CASSYGLTAYEQYF
V gene: TRBV6-5; clone size: few; D gene: TRBD1; J gene: TRBJ1-1; CDR3 DNA: TGTGCCAGCAGTTACGAGGCGGGACAGGGGTACTTGGCTTTCTTT; CDR3 protein: CASSYEAGQGYLAFF
V gene: TRBV29-1; clone size: .; D gene: TRBD1; J gene: TRBJ1-2; CDR3 DNA: TGCAGCGTTGAGGGGGGGGGACAGGGGTACTATGGCTACACCTTC; CDR3 protein: CSVEGGGQGYYGYTF
V gene: TRBV10-3; clone size: few; D gene: TRBD2; J gene: TRBJ2-2; CDR3 DNA: TGTGCCAGCAATTACGGCGGGGGGGCGGTCGGGGAGCTGTTTTTT; CDR3 protein: CASNYGGGAVGELFF
V gene: TRBV7-2; clone size: .; D gene: .; J gene: TRBJ2-1; CDR3 DNA: TGTGCCAGCAGCTCAGTGCTACTAGCTGCCGTGACCTACAATGAGCAGTTCTTC; CDR3 protein: CASSSVLLAAVTYNEQFF
V gene: TRBV5-1; clone size: .; D gene: .; J gene: TRBJ2-5; CDR3 DNA: TGCGCCAGCAGCCCCGGACTCCTCAACCCCCAAGAGACCCAGTACTTC; CDR3 protein: CASSPGLLNPQETQYF
V gene: TRBV7-3; clone size: few; D gene: TRBD2; J gene: TRBJ2-1; CDR3 DNA: TGTGCCAGCAGCTTAGCGGGAGGGCCGGGCAATGAGCAGTTCTTC; CDR3 protein: CASSLAGGPGNEQFF
V gene: TRBV28; clone size: .; D gene: .; J gene: TRBJ1-1; CDR3 DNA: TGTGCCAGCAACAGGGTTTTAACTGAAGCTTTCTTT; CDR3 protein: CASNRVLTEAFF
V gene: TRBV29-1; clone size: few; D gene: TRBD1; J gene: TRBJ2-3; CDR3 DNA: TGCAGCGTTGACTTAACCAGCGGACAGGGATCAGATACGCAGTATTTT; CDR3 protein: CSVDLTSGQGSDTQYF